This TCR beta chain derives from a study of cytomegalovirus exposure and HLA in healthy donors. J was trimmed by 2 bases and V by 4 bases; bases with no gene match: 7. CDR3 length equals 15 residues. The germline V gene has CDR1 SGDLS and CDR2 YYNGEE. PCR involved 60 Vbeta and 13 Jbeta primers. Only in-frame clones appear in the TCRdb table, and some are missing; sequencing was by immunoSEQ multiplex PCR. With 200,000 to 250,000 clones in the sample, the ten largest clones hold 1.1%. The chain links TRBV9 to TRBJ2-3, with TRBD2 matching 7 bases. Material: PBMCs. The receptor was isolated from a girl aged 2 to 10 in good health and CMV-seropositive. The chain's CDR3 is CASSQTSRTTDTQYF. The DNA of the CDR3 is TGTGCCAGCAGCCAGACTAGCAGGACCACAGATACGCAGTATTTT.